A single sample is the source of the 20 T cell receptor beta chains below, sequenced in a study of T cells in Graves' hyperthyroidism and ophthalmopathy. Template material for amplifying TCR beta CDR3 regions consisted of RNA transcripts. The HTBI primer set served for first-round RT-PCR of the TCR CDR3. In TCRdb, the multiplex PCR reads were re-called with MiXCR into one record per CDR3 protein. The sample contains a few hundred thousand distinct CDR3 sequences, around 15% of which appear only once. The specimen sequenced was blood. Receptor source: a woman aged 40-49 years with Graves' ophthalmopathy.

Notes on this clonotype: Possible read error: a much larger clone is one base away. This chain connects TRBV28 to TRBJ2-7; D is unresolved. Germline CDR1 and CDR2: MDHEN and SYDVKM. The CDR3 loop spans 12 amino acids. For the CDR3, the DNA is TGTGCCAGCAGTTTATATCGCTACGAGCAGTCCTTC. It specifies CASSLYRYEQSF.

The sample holds many counts of this clonotype. The J gene is TRBJ2-1, the V gene TRBV28; D is uncertain. Germline CDR1 reads MDHEN; CDR2 reads SYDVKM. The V end lost 2 bases, the J end lost 7 bases, and 9 bases lay between the germline ends. The CDR3 consists of 13 residues. CDR3 loop: CASSLKGWNEQFF. The CDR3 DNA reads as TGTGCCAGCAGTTTAAAGGGATGGAATGAGCAGTTCTTC. Using reference TRBV28 and TRBJ2-1 for the parts outside the CDR3, the full variable domain is DVKVTQSSRYLVKRTGEKVFLECVQDMDHENMFWYRQDPGLGLRLIYFSYDVKMKEKGDIPEGYSVSREKKERFSLILESASTNQTSMYLCASSLKGWNEQFFGPGTRLTVL.

This clonotype was recorded many times. The chain combines TRBV6-2 or TRBV6-3 with TRBJ2-1; 14 bases line up with TRBD2. Looked up from germline, CDR1 is MNHEY and CDR2 is SVGEGT. Trimming took 4 bases from V and 3 from J; bases not matched to a gene: 5. The CDR3 runs to 17 residues. The CDR3 spells CASSSRLAGGGYNEQFF. The CDR3 coding sequence is TGTGCCAGCAGTTCCAGACTAGCGGGGGGGGGCTACAATGAGCAGTTCTTC.

There are a few counts of this clonotype. The chain carries TRBV4-2 and TRBJ2-1, with a possible D match to TRBD2 (5 bases). V was shortened by 0 bases and J by 7 bases, with 22 bases between the two germline ends. In germline, CDR1 is LGHNA, CDR2 YNFKEQ. The CDR3 is 18 residues long. The CDR3 bases are TGTGCCAGCAGCCAAGACCAAGGCGGGCTAGCTGGCGGTAATGAGCAGTTCTTC. Its protein product is CASSQDQGGLAGGNEQFF.

CDR3 residues: CASSQAGHKAFF. CDR3 bases: TGTGCCAGCAGCCAAGCGGGTCATAAAGCTTTCTTT. The chain employs TRBV3-1 and TRBJ1-1; D call uncertain. CDR1 LGHDT and CDR2 YNNKEL come from the germline V gene (reference sequence). The V and J ends lost 1 base and 9 bases respectively, with 9 bases between them. The CDR3 spans 12 residues.

This clonotype appeared many times. In DNA form, the CDR3 reads TGTGCCAGCAGGGAAAGGACAGGGATAGTCTCTGAAGCTTTCTTT. Its protein is CASRERTGIVSEAFF. The chain uses TRBV6-1 and TRBJ1-1, with 8 bases aligning to TRBD1. Germline CDR1 is MNHNS and CDR2 is SASEGT. CDR3 length equals 15 residues. V lost 6 bases to trimming and J lost 6 bases; unmatched junction nucleotides: 12.

Only a few counts were recorded for this clonotype. This sequence joins TRBV7-2 and TRBJ2-3, with D tentatively TRBD2 (5 bases). V was cut by 2 bases and J by 4 bases, with 13 bases left in between. Germline lookup yields CDR1 SGHTA and CDR2 FQGNSA. The CDR3 sequence is 15 residues long. CDR3 in amino acids: CASSLQSGAADTQYF. The CDR3 region has the DNA TGTGCCAGCAGCTTACAAAGCGGAGCGGCAGATACGCAGTATTTT.

V and J are TRBV19 and TRBJ1-6; D may be TRBD1 (6 bases). The CDR3 totals 15 residues. V was shortened by 5 bases and J by 3 bases, with 11 bases between the two germline ends. From germline, CDR1 is LNHDA and CDR2 SQIVND (reference sequence). Here the CDR3 reads CASSPGGGYNSPLHF. CDR3 in DNA: TGTGCCAGTAGTCCCGGAGGGGGCTATAATTCACCCCTCCACTTT.

This clonotype was recorded once. The chain recombines TRBV6-2 or TRBV6-3 with TRBJ1-1; D gene uncertain. The CDR3 runs 13 residues. Germline V gene data show CDR1 as MNHEY and CDR2 as SVGEGT. V was trimmed by 4 bases and J by 3 bases, leaving 9 bases between them. CDR3 sequence: CASSSREYTEAFF. The CDR3 DNA reads as TGTGCCAGCAGTTCCCGGGAGTACACTGAAGCTTTCTTT.

The CDR3 reads CASSLGLNSGNTIYF. The DNA for the CDR3 is TGTGCCAGCAGCTTGGGGCTAAACTCTGGAAACACCATATATTTT. V gene TRBV7-9 combines with J gene TRBJ1-3; D may be TRBD1 (5 bases). V lost 3 bases to trimming and J lost 0 bases, with 9 bases between them. From germline, CDR1 is SEHNR and CDR2 FQNEAQ (reference sequence). CDR3 length: 15 amino acids.

This clonotype was picked up a small number of times. The J gene is TRBJ2-2, the V gene TRBV7-6, with TRBD2 identical over 7 bases. J gave up 2 bases and V 3 bases, and 3 bases lay outside the gene matches. Per germline, CDR1 SGHVS and CDR2 FNYEAQ. The length of the CDR3 is 15 residues. In nucleotides, the CDR3 is TGTGCCAGCAGCTTCCGCGGGAGAAACACCGGGGAGCTGTTTTTT. Amino acids: CASSFRGRNTGELFF.

This clonotype has a count of ten or more. The J gene is TRBJ2-1, the V gene TRBV12-3 or TRBV12-4; D not resolved. Between the trimmed V and J ends, which lost 1 base and 1 base, there was a span of 8 bases. This CDR3 has 15 residues. The CDR3 region is CASSLGPGSYNEQFF. The CDR3 DNA follows: TGTGCCAGCAGTTTAGGTCCGGGTTCCTACAATGAGCAGTTCTTC.

This clonotype was counted at least ten times. The chain employs TRBV11-2 and TRBJ2-3; TRBD2 agrees at 9 bases. This CDR3 comprises 14 residues. V lost 5 bases to trimming and J lost 8 bases; unmatched junction nucleotides: 8. The germline V gene encodes CDR1 SGHAT and CDR2 FQNNGV. DNA of the CDR3: TGTGCCAGCAGCCCAAGCGGGGGGTACTCTACGCAGTATTTT. Translated, it gives CASSPSGGYSTQYF.

This clonotype was detected ten times or more. The rearrangement uses TRBV18 and TRBJ1-1; TRBD1 aligns across 7 bases. This CDR3 region has 14 residues. Trimming removed 5 bases from V and 3 bases from J; junction bases left unmatched: 6. Per germline, CDR1 KGHSH and CDR2 LQKENI. The CDR3 bases are TGTGCCAGCTCATCCGTCAGGGGGGACACTGAAGCTTTCTTT. The encoded protein is CASSSVRGDTEAFF.

This chain connects TRBV19 to TRBJ1-2, with a tentative D call TRBD1 (6 bases). The length of the CDR3 is 14 residues. Between the trimmed V and J ends, which lost 6 bases and 6 bases, there was a span of 17 bases. Germline CDR1 LNHDA, CDR2 SQIVND (reference sequence). The CDR3 sequence: CASRDPDRRDGYTF. The DNA for the CDR3 is TGTGCCAGTAGAGACCCGGACAGAAGGGATGGCTACACCTTC.

V is TRBV18 and J is TRBJ1-4, with D maybe TRBD1 (6 bases). The CDR3 has 15 residues. Germline lookup yields CDR1 KGHSH and CDR2 LQKENI. The V gene lost 2 bases and the J gene lost 4 bases, with 11 bases spanning the gap. The CDR3 DNA follows: TGTGCCAGCTCACCAGGACAGACCGATAATGAAAAACTGTTTTTT. Its translation is CASSPGQTDNEKLFF. The whole variable domain, filled in from reference TRBV18 and TRBJ1-4, reads NAGVMQNPRHLVRRRGQEARLRCSPMKGHSHVYWYRQLPEEGLKFMVYLQKENIIDESGMPKERFSAEFPKEGPSILRIQQVVRGDSAAYFCASSPGQTDNEKLFFGSGTQLSVL.

This clonotype was detected many times. The CDR3 region has the DNA TGTGCCAGCACCCCGGGACAGTGGGACACTGAAGCTTTCTTT. It encodes CASTPGQWDTEAFF. The chain has TRBV7-9 and TRBJ1-1, with 7 bases lining up with TRBD1. CDR1 and CDR2 (germline): SEHNR, FQNEAQ (reference sequence). The V and J ends lost 7 bases and 3 bases, in that order; junction bases with no gene match: 8. The CDR3 length is 14 residues.

This clonotype was recorded many times. This rearrangement joins TRBV5-6 to TRBJ2-3; 7 nucleotides line up with TRBD1. CDR3 length equals 14 residues. The J segment lost 0 bases and the V segment lost 4 bases, leaving 2 bases of the junction unmatched. Per germline, CDR1 SGHDT and CDR2 YYEEEE. As DNA, the CDR3 is TGTGCCAGCAGCATGGGACAGAGCACAGATACGCAGTATTTT. It is translated as CASSMGQSTDTQYF.

In this sample, this clonotype turned up many times. As DNA, the CDR3 is TGTGCCAGCAGGCCGACAGGGGGCCGCTACGAGCAGTACTTC. It yields the protein CASRPTGGRYEQYF. This chain uses TRBV6-1 with TRBJ2-7; TRBD1 aligns across 10 bases. The germline CDR1 and CDR2 sequences are MNHNS and SASEGT. The V and J ends lost 6 bases and 3 bases, in that order; junction bases with no gene match: 5. The CDR3 spans 14 residues.

This clonotype was found many times. The genes are TRBV15 and TRBJ1-4, with D perhaps TRBD1 (5 bases). The CDR3 spans 16 residues. Germline V CDR1 and CDR2: LNHNV, YYDKDF (reference sequence). The V end was cut by 0 bases, the J end by 7 bases, with 15 bases between. The CDR3 DNA reads as TGTGCCACCAGCAGAGATGGGGCAGGAGCGCCTGAAAAACTGTTTTTT. Protein product: CATSRDGAGAPEKLFF.